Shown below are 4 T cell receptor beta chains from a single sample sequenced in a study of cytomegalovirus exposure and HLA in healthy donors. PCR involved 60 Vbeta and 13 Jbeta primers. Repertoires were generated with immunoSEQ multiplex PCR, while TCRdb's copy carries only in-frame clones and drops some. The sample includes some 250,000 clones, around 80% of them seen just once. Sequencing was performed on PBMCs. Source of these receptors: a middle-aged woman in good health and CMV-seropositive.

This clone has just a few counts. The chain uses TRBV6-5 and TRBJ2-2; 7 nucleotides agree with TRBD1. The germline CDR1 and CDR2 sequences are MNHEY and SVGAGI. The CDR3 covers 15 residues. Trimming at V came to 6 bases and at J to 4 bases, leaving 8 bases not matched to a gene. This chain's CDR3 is CASSPTGAPTGELFF. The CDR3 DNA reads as TGTGCCAGCAGCCCAACAGGGGCCCCCACCGGGGAGCTGTTTTTT.

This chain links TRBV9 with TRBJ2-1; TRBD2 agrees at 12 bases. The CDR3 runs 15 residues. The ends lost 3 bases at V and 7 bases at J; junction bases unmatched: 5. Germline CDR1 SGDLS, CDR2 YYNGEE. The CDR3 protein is CASSAGLAGRNEQFF. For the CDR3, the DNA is TGTGCCAGCAGCGCGGGACTAGCGGGCAGAAATGAGCAGTTCTTC.

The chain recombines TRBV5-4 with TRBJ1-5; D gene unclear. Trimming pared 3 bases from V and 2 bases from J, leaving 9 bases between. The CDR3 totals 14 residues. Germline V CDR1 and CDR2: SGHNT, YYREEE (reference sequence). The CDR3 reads CASSSGSGNQPQHF. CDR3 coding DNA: TGTGCCAGCAGCTCGGGGTCAGGCAATCAGCCCCAGCATTTT.

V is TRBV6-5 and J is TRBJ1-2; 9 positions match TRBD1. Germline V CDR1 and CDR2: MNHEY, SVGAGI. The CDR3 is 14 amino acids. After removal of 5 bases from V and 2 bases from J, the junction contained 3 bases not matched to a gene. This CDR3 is CASSRTGENYGYTF. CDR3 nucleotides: TGTGCCAGCAGTAGGACAGGGGAAAACTATGGCTACACCTTC.